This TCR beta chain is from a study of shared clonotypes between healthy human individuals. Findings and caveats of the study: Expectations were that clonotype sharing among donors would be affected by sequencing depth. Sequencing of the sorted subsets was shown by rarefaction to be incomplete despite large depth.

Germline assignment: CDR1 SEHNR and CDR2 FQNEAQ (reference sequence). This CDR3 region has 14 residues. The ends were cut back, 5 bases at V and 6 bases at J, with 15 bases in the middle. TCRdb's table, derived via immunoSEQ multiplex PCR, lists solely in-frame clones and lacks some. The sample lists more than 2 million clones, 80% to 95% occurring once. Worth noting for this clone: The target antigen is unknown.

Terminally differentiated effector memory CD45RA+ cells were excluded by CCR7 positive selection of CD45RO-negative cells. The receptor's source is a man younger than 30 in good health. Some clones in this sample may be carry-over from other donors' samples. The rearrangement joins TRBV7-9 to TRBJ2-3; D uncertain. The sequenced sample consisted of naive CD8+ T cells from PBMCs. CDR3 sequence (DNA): TGTGCCAGCAGCCCACCACCCGGTCGCGATACGCAGTATTTT. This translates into CASSPPPGRDTQYF.